Below, 20 T cell receptor beta chains from the same sample are listed, as sequenced in a study of sequential checkpoint blockade in melanoma. Treatment here: randomized to nivolumab then ipilimumab (arm A) or the reverse (arm B). Here immunoSEQ multiplex PCR was the method, and the copy in TCRdb shows in-frame clones only, minus some. The table shows over 10,000 clones, with 74% occurring only once. This specimen was CD8+ T cells sorted from blood (inferred from file names), taken from a patient given nivolumab and ipilimumab in sequence. These receptors came from a human donor with melanoma.

This clone was counted once. The chain couples TRBV6-5 to TRBJ2-2; D is ambiguous. Trimming took off 6 bases at V and 1 base at J, with 6 bases between the two ends. CDR3 length: 13 residues. CDR1 MNHEY and CDR2 SVGAGI come from the germline V gene. The CDR3 DNA reads TGTGCCAGCAGCCCCGTGAACACCGGGGAGCTGTTTTTT. Protein: CASSPVNTGELFF.

The chain links TRBV5-6 to TRBJ2-1; tentatively, D is TRBD2 (5 bases). Trimming cost V 2 bases and J 5 bases, with 11 bases left between them. The CDR3 consists of 14 residues. In germline, CDR1 is SGHDT, CDR2 YYEEEE. The CDR3 region has the DNA TGTGCCAGCAGCTTTCCAGCGGTCCACAATGAGCAGTTCTTC. This translates into CASSFPAVHNEQFF. The full variable domain, rest sourced from reference TRBV5-6 and TRBJ2-1, is DAGVTQSPTHLIKTRGQQVTLRCSPKSGHDTVSWYQQALGQGPQFIFQYYEEEERQRGNFPDRFSGHQFPNYSSELNVNALLLGDSALYLCASSFPAVHNEQFFGPGTRLTVL.

The V and J genes are TRBV7-9 and TRBJ2-3, with TRBD2 identical over 11 bases. The CDR3 runs 17 residues. Per germline, CDR1 SEHNR and CDR2 FQNEAQ (reference sequence). The V and J ends lost 1 base and 4 bases, in that order; junction bases with no gene match: 7. CDR3 nucleotide sequence: TGTGCCAGCAGCTTAGGGCTAGCGGGAGGAGAGGCAGATACGCAGTATTTT. It encodes CASSLGLAGGEADTQYF.

V usage is TRBV7-6 and J usage is TRBJ1-1; TRBD1 matches 7 bases. CDR3 length equals 15 residues. Trimming at V came to 4 bases and at J to 2 bases, leaving 7 bases not matched to a gene. Germline assignment: CDR1 SGHVS and CDR2 FNYEAQ. DNA of the CDR3: TGTGCCAGCAGCTCATATCAGGGGGTCAACACTGAAGCTTTCTTT. It is translated as CASSSYQGVNTEAFF.

CDR3 DNA: TGCGCCAGCAGCTTGGAGTTGCGGGGGGCTGACACTGAAGCTTTCTTT. This encodes CASSLELRGADTEAFF. The chain joins TRBV5-1 to TRBJ1-1; possible D gene TRBD1, 6 bases. V lost 0 bases, J lost 3 bases, and 15 bases lay in between. The germline gives CDR1 SGHRS, CDR2 YFSETQ. The CDR3 loop spans 16 amino acids.

This clone was seen more than once but under ten times. The chain links TRBV14 to TRBJ1-3; D unresolved. Germline-derived CDR1 and CDR2 are SGHDN and FVKESK. The CDR3 extends over 15 amino acids. V lost 4 bases to trimming and J lost 1 base, with 11 bases between them. In DNA, the CDR3 is TGTGCCAGCAGCCTGCAGGCGGGGTCTGGAAACACCATATATTTT. Its protein product is CASSLQAGSGNTIYF.

The chain employs TRBV6-1 and TRBJ1-2, with D hard to call. Looked up from germline, CDR1 is MNHNS and CDR2 is SASEGT. The length of the CDR3 is 15 residues. The V gene lost 2 bases and the J gene lost 2 bases, with 12 bases spanning the gap. The CDR3 is CASSETRAHNYGYTF. CDR3 coding DNA: TGTGCCAGCAGTGAAACGAGGGCTCACAACTATGGCTACACCTTC.

The chain uses TRBV11-3 and TRBJ2-5; 8 positions agree with TRBD2. CDR1 and CDR2 from the germline V gene are SGHNT and YENEEA. The CDR3 runs to 14 residues. With V trimmed by 6 bases and J by 3 bases, 6 bases remained unmatched. CDR3 nucleotide sequence: TGTGCCAGCAGACTACGGGAGGGCGAAGAGACCCAGTACTTC. This sequence encodes CASRLREGEETQYF.

This clone is medium-sized (0.01 to 0.1%) by share. The chain joins TRBV7-9 to TRBJ2-7; perhaps TRBD2 as D (5 bases). There are 16 residues in the CDR3. Germline lookup yields CDR1 SEHNR and CDR2 FQNEAQ (reference sequence). V dropped 1 base and J dropped 0 bases, with 13 bases sitting between them. CDR3 sequence: CASSLEPGRSSYEQYF. As DNA, the CDR3 is TGTGCCAGCAGCTTAGAACCGGGGAGAAGCTCCTACGAGCAGTACTTC.

This clone is medium-sized. This rearrangement joins TRBV7-9 to TRBJ1-1; D perhaps matches TRBD1 (5 bases). CDR1 is SEHNR, CDR2 FQNEAQ, per germline (reference sequence). CDR3 length equals 11 residues. Trimming took 8 bases from V and 6 from J, leaving 10 bases between them. The CDR3 coding sequence is TGTGCCAGCCGACAGTCCTCTGAAGCTTTCTTT. Translating it yields CASRQSSEAFF.

The chain couples TRBV10-3 to TRBJ2-5, with TRBD1 identical over 9 bases. CDR1 is ENHRY, CDR2 SYGVKD, per germline. The J segment lost 2 bases and the V segment lost 2 bases, leaving 3 bases of the junction unmatched. This CDR3 has 15 residues. In nucleotides, the CDR3 is TGTGCCATCAGTGAGCCTGGGACAGGGCAAGAGACCCAGTACTTC. Protein: CAISEPGTGQETQYF.

This clone was counted a few times. The chain links TRBV6-6 to TRBJ1-3; the D is unclear. V lost 0 bases to trimming and J lost 2 bases, with 8 bases between them. Germline-derived CDR1 and CDR2 are MNHNY and SVGAGI (reference sequence). The CDR3 is 15 residues long. The CDR3, as DNA: TGTGCCAGCAGTTACTCCCCCGGGGCTGGAAACACCATATATTTT. This sequence encodes CASSYSPGAGNTIYF.

J is TRBJ2-1 and V is TRBV19, with 16 bases fitting TRBD2. The trim removed 7 bases at V and 7 bases at J, leaving 4 bases unmatched. CDR1 and CDR2 from the germline V gene are LNHDA and SQIVND (reference sequence). The CDR3 is 15 amino acids. The CDR3 nucleotides are TGTGCCAGTAAGGGACTAGCGGGAGGGAGAAATGAGCAGTTCTTC. This sequence encodes CASKGLAGGRNEQFF.

This chain links TRBV6-5 with TRBJ1-2; 8 bases align to TRBD1. Germline CDR1 is MNHEY and CDR2 is SVGAGI. The CDR3 has 14 amino acids. The V gene end was trimmed by 5 bases and the J gene end by 4 bases; junction bases not matched to a gene: 6. CDR3 sequence (DNA): TGTGCCAGCAGTATAGGGGGACAGGCCTATGGCTACACCTTC. It translates to CASSIGGQAYGYTF.

The genes are TRBV19 and TRBJ2-1; TRBD2 might be the D (5 bases). Germline CDR1 LNHDA, CDR2 SQIVND (reference sequence). This CDR3 is 16 amino acids long. Trimming removed 1 base at V and 3 bases at J, with 13 bases between. The CDR3 is CASSIGASPSYNEQFF. CDR3 DNA sequence: TGTGCCAGTAGTATAGGCGCTAGCCCGAGCTACAATGAGCAGTTCTTC. Variable domain in full (rest from reference TRBV19 and TRBJ2-1): DGGITQSPKYLFRKEGQNVTLSCEQNLNHDAMYWYRQDPGQGLRLIYYSQIVNDFQKGDIAEGYSVSREKKESFPLTVTSAQKNPTAFYLCASSIGASPSYNEQFFGPGTRLTVL.

This rearrangement joins TRBV4-2 to TRBJ1-5; D may be TRBD1 (6 bases). Germline CDR1 LGHNA, CDR2 YNFKEQ. This CDR3 contains 16 residues. V was shortened by 0 bases and J by 0 bases, with 9 bases between the two germline ends. In DNA, the CDR3 is TGTGCCAGCAGCCAAGAGGGGGCCTTTAGCAATCAGCCCCAGCATTTT. Protein sequence: CASSQEGAFSNQPQHF.

This clone was seen once. The chain joins TRBV19 to TRBJ1-1; a possible D gene is TRBD1 (6 bases). The CDR3 spans 14 residues. The V end was cut by 2 bases, the J end by 4 bases, with 11 bases between. Looked up from germline, CDR1 is LNHDA and CDR2 is SQIVND (reference sequence). Written as DNA, the CDR3 is TGTGCCAGTAGTATATCGACAGGAGGCACTGAAGCTTTCTTT. Residues: CASSISTGGTEAFF.

V gene TRBV27 combines with J gene TRBJ2-7; TRBD1 agrees at 7 bases. J was trimmed by 3 bases and V by 5 bases; bases with no gene match: 4. Looked up from germline, CDR1 is MNHEY and CDR2 is SMNVEV (reference sequence). The length of the CDR3 is 13 residues. CDR3 in DNA: TGTGCCAGCAGTCCGGGACAGTTCTACGAGCAGTACGTC. Translation gives CASSPGQFYEQYV.

This sequence joins TRBV10-2 and TRBJ2-5; 8 nucleotides agree with TRBD2. The J call is uncertain, as TRBJ2-7 better fits the DNA end. CDR3 length: 16 amino acids. The germline V gene has CDR1 WSHSY and CDR2 SAAADI. In DNA form, the CDR3 reads TGCGCCAGCAGTGAGTCGAGAGTAGCGGGACGGAACGAGCAGTACTTC. It translates to CASSESRVAGRNEQYF.

CDR3 bases: TGTGCCAGCAGCCCGGGACTAGACTCCTACAATGAGCAGTTCTTC. Its protein is CASSPGLDSYNEQFF. V usage is TRBV9 and J usage is TRBJ2-1; 8 bases are shared with TRBD2. Trimming took 4 bases from V and 0 from J; bases not matched to a gene: 3. The CDR3 is 15 amino acids. Germline CDR1 reads SGDLS; CDR2 reads YYNGEE.